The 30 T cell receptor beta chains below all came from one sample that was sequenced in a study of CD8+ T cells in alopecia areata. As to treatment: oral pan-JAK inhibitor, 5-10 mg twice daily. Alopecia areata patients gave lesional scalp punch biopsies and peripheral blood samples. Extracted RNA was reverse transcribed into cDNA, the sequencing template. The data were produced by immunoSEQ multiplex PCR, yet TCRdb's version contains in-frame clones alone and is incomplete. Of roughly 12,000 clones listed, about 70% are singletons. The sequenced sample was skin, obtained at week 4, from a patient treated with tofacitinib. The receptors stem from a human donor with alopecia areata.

CDR3 bases: TGTGCCTGGAATTGGCGAGGGGACTCACCCCTCCACTTT. Its translation is CAWNWRGDSPLHF. This sequence joins TRBV30 and TRBJ1-6; maybe TRBD1 (5 bases). V was cut by 4 bases and J by 10 bases, with 14 bases left in between. This CDR3 comprises 13 residues. Germline loops: CDR1 GTSNPN, CDR2 SVGIG (reference sequence).

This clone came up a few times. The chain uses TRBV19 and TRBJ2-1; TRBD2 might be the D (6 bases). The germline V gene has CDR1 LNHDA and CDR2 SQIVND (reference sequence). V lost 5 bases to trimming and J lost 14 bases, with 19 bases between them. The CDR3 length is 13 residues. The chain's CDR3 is CASSPYSGGGEFF. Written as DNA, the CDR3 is TGTGCCAGTAGTCCGTATTCTGGGGGAGGAGAGTTCTTC.

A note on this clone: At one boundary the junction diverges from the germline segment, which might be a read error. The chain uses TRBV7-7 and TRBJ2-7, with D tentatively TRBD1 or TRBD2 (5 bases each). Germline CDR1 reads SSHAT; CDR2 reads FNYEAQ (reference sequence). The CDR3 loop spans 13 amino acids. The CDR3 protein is CASSLGGGTEQYF. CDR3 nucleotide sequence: TGTGCTAGCAGCTTAGGAGGTGGGACGGAGCAGTACTTC.

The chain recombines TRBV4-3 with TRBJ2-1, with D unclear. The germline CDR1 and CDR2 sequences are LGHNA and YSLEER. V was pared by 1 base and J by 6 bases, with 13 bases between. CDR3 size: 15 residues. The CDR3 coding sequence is TGCGCCAGCAGCCAAGGGTCTCCGGGCACCAATGAGCAGTTCTTC. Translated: CASSQGSPGTNEQFF.

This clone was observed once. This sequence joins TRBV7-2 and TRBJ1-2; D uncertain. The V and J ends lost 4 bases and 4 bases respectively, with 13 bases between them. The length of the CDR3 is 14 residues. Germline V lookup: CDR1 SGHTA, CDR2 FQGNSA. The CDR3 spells CASSSGPSPYGYTF. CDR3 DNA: TGTGCCAGCAGCTCCGGCCCTTCTCCCTATGGCTACACCTTC.

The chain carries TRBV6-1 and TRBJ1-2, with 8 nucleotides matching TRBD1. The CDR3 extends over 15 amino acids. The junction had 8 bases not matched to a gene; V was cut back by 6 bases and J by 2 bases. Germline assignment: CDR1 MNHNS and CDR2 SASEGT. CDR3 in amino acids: CASSASRTGNYGYTF. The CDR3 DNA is TGTGCCAGCAGCGCATCCCGGACAGGGAACTATGGCTACACCTTC.

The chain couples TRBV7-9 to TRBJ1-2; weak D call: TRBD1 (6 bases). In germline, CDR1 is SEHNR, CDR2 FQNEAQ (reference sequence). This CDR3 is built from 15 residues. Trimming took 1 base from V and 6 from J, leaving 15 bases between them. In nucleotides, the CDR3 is TGTGCCAGCAGCTTAGAGTTGAGACAGGAGGATGGCTACACCTTC. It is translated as CASSLELRQEDGYTF.

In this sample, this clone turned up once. CDR3: CASSEEGRVSNQPQHF. The CDR3 region has the DNA TGTGCCAGCAGTGAAGAGGGGCGCGTGAGCAATCAGCCCCAGCATTTT. The chain couples TRBV2 to TRBJ1-5, with D tentatively TRBD1 (5 bases). V lost 1 base and J lost 1, with 11 bases in between. Germline V gives CDR1 SNHLY, CDR2 FYNNEI. The CDR3 loop spans 16 amino acids.

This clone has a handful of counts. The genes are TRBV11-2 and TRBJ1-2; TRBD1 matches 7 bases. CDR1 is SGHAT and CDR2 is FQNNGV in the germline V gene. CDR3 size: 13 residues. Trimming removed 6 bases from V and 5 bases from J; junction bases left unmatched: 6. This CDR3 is CASSPGTAYGYTF. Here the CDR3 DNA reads TGTGCCAGCAGTCCGGGGACAGCTTATGGCTACACCTTC.

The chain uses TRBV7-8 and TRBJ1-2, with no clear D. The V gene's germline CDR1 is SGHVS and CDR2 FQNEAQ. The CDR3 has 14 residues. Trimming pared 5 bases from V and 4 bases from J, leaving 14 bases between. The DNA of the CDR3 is TGTGCCAGCAGCCCCGGGCAGAGGATCTATGGCTACACCTTC. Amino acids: CASSPGQRIYGYTF. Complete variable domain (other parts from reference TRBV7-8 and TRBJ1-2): GAGVSQSPRYKVAKRGQDVALRCDPISGHVSLFWYQQALGQGPEFLTYFQNEAQLDKSGLPSDRFFAERPEGSVSTLKIQRTQQEDSAVYLCASSPGQRIYGYTFGSGTRLTVV.

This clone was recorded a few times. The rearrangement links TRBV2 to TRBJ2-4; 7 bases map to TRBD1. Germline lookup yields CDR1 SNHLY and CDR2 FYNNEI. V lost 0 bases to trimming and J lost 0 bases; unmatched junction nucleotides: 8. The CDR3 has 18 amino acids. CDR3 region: CASSEASGQPLAKNIQYF. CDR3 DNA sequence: TGTGCCAGCAGTGAAGCTTCGGGACAGCCCTTAGCCAAAAACATTCAGTACTTC.

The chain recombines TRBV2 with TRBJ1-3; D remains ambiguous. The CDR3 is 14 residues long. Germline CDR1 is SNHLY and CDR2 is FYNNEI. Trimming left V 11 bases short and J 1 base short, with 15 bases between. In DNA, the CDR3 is TGTGCCTGTCCCGAGAGGAAATCTGGAAACACCATATATTTT. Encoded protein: CACPERKSGNTIYF. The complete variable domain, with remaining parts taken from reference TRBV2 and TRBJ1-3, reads EPEVTQTPSHQVTQMGQEVILRCVPISNHLYFYWYRQILGQKVEFLVSFYNNEISEKSEIFDDQFSVERPDGSNFTLKIRSTKLEDSAMYFCACPERKSGNTIYFGEGSWLTVV.

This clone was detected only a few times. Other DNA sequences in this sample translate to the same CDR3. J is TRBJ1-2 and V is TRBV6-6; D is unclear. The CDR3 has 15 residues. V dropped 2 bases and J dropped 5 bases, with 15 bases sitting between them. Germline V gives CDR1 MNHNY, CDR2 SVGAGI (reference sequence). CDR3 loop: CASSYGQGGGYGYTF. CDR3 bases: TGTGCCAGCAGTTACGGCCAAGGCGGAGGATATGGCTACACCTTC.

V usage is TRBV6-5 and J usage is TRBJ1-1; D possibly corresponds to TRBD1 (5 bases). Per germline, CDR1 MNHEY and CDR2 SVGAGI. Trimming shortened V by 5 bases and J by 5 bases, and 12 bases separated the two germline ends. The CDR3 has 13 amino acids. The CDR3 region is CASSLGGRTEAFF. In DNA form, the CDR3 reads TGTGCCAGCAGTCTTGGGGGTCGGACTGAAGCTTTCTTT.

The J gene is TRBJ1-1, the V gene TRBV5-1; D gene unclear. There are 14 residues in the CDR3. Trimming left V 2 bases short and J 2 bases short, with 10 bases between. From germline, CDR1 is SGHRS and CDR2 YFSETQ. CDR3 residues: CASSLKQRNTEAFF. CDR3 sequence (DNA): TGCGCCAGCAGCTTAAAGCAGAGAAACACTGAAGCTTTCTTT.

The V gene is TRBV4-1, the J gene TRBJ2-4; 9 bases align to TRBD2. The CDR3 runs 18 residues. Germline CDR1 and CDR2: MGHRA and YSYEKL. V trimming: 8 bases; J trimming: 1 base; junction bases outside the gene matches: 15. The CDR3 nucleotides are TGCGCCAGCGCCCCCTCTCGGGGCGGGGGGGCGGCCAAAAACATTCAGTACTTC. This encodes CASAPSRGGGAAKNIQYF.

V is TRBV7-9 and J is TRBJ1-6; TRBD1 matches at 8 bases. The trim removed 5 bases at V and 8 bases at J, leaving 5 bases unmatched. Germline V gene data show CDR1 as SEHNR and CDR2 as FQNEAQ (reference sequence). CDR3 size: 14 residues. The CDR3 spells CASSPQGVDSPLHF. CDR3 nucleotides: TGTGCCAGCAGCCCACAGGGGGTGGATTCACCCCTCCACTTT.

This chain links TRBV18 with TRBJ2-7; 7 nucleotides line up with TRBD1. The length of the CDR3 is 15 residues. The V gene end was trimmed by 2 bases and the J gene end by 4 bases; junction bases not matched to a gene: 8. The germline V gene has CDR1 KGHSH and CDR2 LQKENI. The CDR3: CASSPVGGEVYEQYF. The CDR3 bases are TGTGCCAGCTCACCAGTAGGGGGCGAGGTATACGAGCAGTACTTC.

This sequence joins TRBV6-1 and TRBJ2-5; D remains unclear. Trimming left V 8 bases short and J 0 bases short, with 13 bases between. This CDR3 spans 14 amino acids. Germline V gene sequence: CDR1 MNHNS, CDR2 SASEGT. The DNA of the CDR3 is TGTGCCAGCCGTCTCTCCAGAAACCAAGAGACCCAGTACTTC. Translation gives CASRLSRNQETQYF.

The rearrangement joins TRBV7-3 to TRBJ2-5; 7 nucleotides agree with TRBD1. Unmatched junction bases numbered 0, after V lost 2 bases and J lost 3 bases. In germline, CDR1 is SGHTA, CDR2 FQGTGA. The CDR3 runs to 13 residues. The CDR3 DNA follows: TGTGCCAGCAGCTTAGACAGGGAAGAGACCCAGTACTTC. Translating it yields CASSLDREETQYF. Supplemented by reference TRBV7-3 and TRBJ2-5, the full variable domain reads GAGVSQTPSNKVTEKGKYVELRCDPISGHTALYWYRQSLGQGPEFLIYFQGTGAADDSGLPNDRFFAVRPEGSVSTLKIQRTERGDSAVYLCASSLDREETQYFGPGTRLLVL.

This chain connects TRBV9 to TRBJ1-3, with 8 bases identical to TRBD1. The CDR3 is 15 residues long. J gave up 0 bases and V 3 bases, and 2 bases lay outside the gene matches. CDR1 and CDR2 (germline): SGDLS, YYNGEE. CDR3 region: CASSAGQVSGNTIYF. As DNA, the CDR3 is TGTGCCAGCAGCGCGGGACAGGTCTCTGGAAACACCATATATTTT.

The CDR3 loop is CAISPLTSGAHNEQFF. The CDR3 DNA follows: TGTGCCATCAGCCCCCTGACTAGCGGGGCGCACAATGAGCAGTTCTTC. The chain recombines TRBV10-3 with TRBJ2-1, with 11 bases that match TRBD2. The germline gives CDR1 ENHRY, CDR2 SYGVKD. J gave up 5 bases and V 6 bases, and 9 bases lay outside the gene matches. The CDR3 is 16 amino acids.

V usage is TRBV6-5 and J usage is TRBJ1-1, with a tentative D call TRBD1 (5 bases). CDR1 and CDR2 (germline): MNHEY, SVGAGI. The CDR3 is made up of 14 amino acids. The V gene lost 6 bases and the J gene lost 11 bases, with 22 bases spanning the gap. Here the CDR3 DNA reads TGTGCCAGCAGGGAACTAGTAGGGGCAGCGAGCGCTTTCTTT. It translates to CASRELVGAASAFF.

This CDR3 reads CASSNRAPLHF. The CDR3 coding sequence is TGTGCCAGCAGTAACCGGGCACCCCTCCACTTT. The chain uses TRBV6-9 and TRBJ1-6, with D unclear. CDR1 and CDR2 from the germline V gene are MNHGY and SVAAGI. The CDR3 is 11 residues long. Trimming removed 5 bases from V and 11 bases from J, with 7 bases in between.

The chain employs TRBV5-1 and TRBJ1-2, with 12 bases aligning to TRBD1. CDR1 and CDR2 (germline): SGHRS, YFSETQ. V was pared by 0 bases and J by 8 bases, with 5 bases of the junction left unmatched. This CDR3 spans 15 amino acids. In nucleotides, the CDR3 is TGCGCCAGCAGCTTGGCTCCGGGACAGGGGGCAGGCTACACCTTC. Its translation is CASSLAPGQGAGYTF.

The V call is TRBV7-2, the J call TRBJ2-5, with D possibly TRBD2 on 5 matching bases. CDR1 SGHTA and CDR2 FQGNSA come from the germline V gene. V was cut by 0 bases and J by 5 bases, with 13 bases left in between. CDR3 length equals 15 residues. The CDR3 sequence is CASSLALGLGETQYF. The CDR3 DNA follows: TGTGCCAGCAGCTTAGCGCTTGGACTCGGGGAGACCCAGTACTTC.

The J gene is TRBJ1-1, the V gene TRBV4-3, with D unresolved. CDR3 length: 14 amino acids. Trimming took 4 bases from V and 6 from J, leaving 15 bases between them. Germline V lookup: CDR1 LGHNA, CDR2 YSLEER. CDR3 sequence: CASSRERSSAEAFF. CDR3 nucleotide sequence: TGCGCCAGCAGCCGAGAGAGGTCTAGCGCTGAAGCTTTCTTT.

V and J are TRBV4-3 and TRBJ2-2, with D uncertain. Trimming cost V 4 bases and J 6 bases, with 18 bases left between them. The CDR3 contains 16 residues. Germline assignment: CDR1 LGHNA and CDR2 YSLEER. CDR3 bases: TGCGCCAGCAGCCGGGAACTCCCTGGGGTCCCCGGGGAGCTGTTTTTT. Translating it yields CASSRELPGVPGELFF.

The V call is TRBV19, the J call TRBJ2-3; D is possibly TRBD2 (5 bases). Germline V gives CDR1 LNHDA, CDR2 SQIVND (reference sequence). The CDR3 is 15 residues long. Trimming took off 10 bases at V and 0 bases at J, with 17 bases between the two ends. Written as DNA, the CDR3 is TGTGCCACCAGCACTCGGGCGGGTAGCACAGATACGCAGTATTTT. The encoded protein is CATSTRAGSTDTQYF.

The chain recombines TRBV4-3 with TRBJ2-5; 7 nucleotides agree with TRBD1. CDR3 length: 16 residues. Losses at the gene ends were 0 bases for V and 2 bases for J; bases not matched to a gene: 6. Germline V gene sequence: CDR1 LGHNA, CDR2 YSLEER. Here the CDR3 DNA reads TGCGCCAGCAGCCAAGACACAGGGGCGAATCAAGAGACCCAGTACTTC. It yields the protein CASSQDTGANQETQYF.